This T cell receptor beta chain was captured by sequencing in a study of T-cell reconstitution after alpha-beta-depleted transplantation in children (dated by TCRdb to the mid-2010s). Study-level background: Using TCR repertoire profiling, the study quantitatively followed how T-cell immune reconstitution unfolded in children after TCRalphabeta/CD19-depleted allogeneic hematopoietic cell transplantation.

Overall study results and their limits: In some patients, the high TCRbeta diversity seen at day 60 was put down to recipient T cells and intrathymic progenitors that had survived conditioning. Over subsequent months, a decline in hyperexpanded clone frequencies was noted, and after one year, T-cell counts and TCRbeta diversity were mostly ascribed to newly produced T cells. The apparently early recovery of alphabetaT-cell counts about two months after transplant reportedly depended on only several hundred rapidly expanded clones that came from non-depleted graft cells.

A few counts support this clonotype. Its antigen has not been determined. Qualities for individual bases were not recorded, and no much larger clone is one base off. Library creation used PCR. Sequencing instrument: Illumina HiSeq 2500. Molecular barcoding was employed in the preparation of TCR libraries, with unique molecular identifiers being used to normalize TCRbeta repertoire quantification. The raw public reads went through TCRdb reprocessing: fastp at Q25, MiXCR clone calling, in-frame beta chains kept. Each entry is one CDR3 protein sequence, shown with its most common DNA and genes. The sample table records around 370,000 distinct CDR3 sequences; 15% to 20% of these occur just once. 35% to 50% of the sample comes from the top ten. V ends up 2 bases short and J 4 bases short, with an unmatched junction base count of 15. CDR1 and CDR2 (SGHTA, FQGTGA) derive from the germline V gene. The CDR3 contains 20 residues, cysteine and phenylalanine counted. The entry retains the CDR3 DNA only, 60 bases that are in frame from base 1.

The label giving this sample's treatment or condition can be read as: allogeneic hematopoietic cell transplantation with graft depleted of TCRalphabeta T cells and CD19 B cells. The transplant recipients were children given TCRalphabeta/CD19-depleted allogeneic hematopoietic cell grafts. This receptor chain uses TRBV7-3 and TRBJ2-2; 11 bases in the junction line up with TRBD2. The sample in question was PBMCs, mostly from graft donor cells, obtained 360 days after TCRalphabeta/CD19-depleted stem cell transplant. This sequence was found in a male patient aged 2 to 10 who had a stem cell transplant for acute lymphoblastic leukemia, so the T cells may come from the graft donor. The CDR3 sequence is CASSLLGRLAGGPRTGELFF. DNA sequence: TGTGCCAGCAGCTTATTAGGTAGGCTAGCGGGAGGACCACGCACCGGGGAGCTGTTTTTT.